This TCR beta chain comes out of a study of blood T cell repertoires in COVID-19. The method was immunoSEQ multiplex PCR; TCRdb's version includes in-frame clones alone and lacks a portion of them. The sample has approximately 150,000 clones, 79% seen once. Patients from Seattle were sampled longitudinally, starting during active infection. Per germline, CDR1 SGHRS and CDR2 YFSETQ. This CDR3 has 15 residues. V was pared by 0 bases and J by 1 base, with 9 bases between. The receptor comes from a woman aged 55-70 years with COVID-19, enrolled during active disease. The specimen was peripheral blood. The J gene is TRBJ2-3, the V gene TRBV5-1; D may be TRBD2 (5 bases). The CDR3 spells CASSLDGRGTDTQYF. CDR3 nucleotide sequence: TGCGCCAGCAGCTTGGACGGGCGGGGCACAGATACGCAGTATTTT.